This note documents a single T cell receptor beta chain sequence. This sample is drawn from a study of cytomegalovirus exposure and HLA in healthy donors. Clones were sequenced by immunoSEQ multiplex PCR, and TCRdb holds only the in-frame ones, with some missing. The sample has about 130,000 clones; almost 85% are singletons. The CDR3 runs to 13 residues. Deletions cut 2 bases from V and 4 bases from J, with 8 bases between. Germline CDR1 is SGHTA and CDR2 is FQGNSA. The gene calls are TRBV7-2 and TRBJ1-2, with D uncertain. Input material: PBMCs. The receptor was derived from a man between 25 and 39 years old in good health and CMV-seropositive. The CDR3 region is CASSLNSFYGYTF. The CDR3 nucleotides read TGTGCCAGCAGCTTAAACAGCTTCTATGGCTACACCTTC.